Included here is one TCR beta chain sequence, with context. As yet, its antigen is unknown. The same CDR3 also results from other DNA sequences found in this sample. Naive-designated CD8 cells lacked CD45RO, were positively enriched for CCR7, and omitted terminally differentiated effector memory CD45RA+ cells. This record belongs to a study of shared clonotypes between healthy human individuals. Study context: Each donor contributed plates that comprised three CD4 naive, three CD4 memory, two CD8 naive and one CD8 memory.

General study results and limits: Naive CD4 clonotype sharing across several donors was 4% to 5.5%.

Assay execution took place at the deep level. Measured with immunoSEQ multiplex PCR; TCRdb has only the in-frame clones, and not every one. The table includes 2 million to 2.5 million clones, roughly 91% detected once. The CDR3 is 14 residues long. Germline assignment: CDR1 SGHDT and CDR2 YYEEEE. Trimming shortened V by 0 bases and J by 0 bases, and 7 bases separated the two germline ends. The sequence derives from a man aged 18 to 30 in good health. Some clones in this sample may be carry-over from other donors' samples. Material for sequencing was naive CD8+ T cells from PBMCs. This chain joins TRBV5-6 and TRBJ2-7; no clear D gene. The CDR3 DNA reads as TGTGCCAGCAGCTTGGGTACAGCCTCCTACGAGCAGTACTTC. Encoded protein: CASSLGTASYEQYF. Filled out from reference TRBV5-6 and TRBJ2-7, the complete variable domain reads DAGVTQSPTHLIKTRGQQVTLRCSPKSGHDTVSWYQQALGQGPQFIFQYYEEEERQRGNFPDRFSGHQFPNYSSELNVNALLLGDSALYLCASSLGTASYEQYFGPGTRLTVT.